Reported below is one T cell receptor (beta chain). The CDR3 extends over 15 amino acids. In germline, CDR1 is MNHEY, CDR2 SVGAGI. Trimming took 8 bases from V and 5 from J, leaving 21 bases between them. All patients relapsed after autologous stem cell transplantation, and brentuximab vedotin exposure varied. Sequencing was performed with immunoSEQ multiplex PCR; in TCRdb, only in-frame clones are kept and a portion is missing. Of fewer than 90,000 clones detected, about 92% appear once; the ten largest clones hold roughly 8%. This record comes from a study of PD-1 blockade in classical Hodgkin lymphoma.

The chain couples TRBV6-5 to TRBJ1-1; tentative D call: TRBD1 (5 bases). The clonotype was recovered from a human donor with classical Hodgkin lymphoma. Specimen: peripheral blood mononuclear cells (PBMCs), collected at baseline. CDR3 amino acids: CASLNTYGRVTEAFF. The CDR3 coding sequence is TGTGCCAGCCTTAATACCTATGGCAGGGTGACTGAAGCTTTCTTT.